This is a list of T cell receptor beta chains from one sample in a study of regulatory T cells in long-lasting Graves disease. TCRdb re-called the multiplex PCR reads through MiXCR, storing one row per CDR3 protein. Of approximately 380,000 distinct CDR3 sequences in the sample, less than 25% are singletons; the top ten hold roughly 20%. The material sequenced was peripheral blood mononuclear cells (PBMCs), taken when the disease was refractory, from a patient treated with antithyroid drugs. The origin of the receptors is a female donor with Graves disease. Each CDR3 is given with its conserved first and last residue. The D gene is left open where the match is weak. Clone size is not always given. Where it is, it says once, few, many or a class for expanded clones.

cdr3_length	clone_size	d_call	j_call	v_call	cdr3_nt	cdr3_aa
11	once	.	TRBJ2-7	TRBV27	TGTGCCGGCAAATCAAACTACGAGCAGTACTTC	CAGKSNYEQYF
15	.	.	TRBJ1-1	TRBV18	TGTGCCAGCTCACCCCGGAGGGGGATGAACACTGAAGCTTTCTTT	CASSPRRGMNTEAFF
15	few	TRBD2	TRBJ2-4	TRBV6-1	TGTGCCAGTGGAGTCAGCGGGAGTGACAAAAACATTCAGTACTTC	CASGVSGSDKNIQYF
15	.	.	TRBJ2-7	TRBV20-1	TGCAGTGCTAGAGAGAGCAGCGCCCAGTCCTACGAGCAGTACTTC	CSARESSAQSYEQYF
15	many	TRBD2	TRBJ2-5	TRBV5-8	TGTGCCAGCAGCTTGGCGGGACTAGCGCAAGAGACCCAGTACTTC	CASSLAGLAQETQYF
15	few	TRBD2	TRBJ2-1	TRBV7-9	TGTGCCAGCAGCTTTGGACTAGCGGCTGGCAATGAGCAGTTCTTC	CASSFGLAAGNEQFF
15	few	.	TRBJ2-7	TRBV4-3	TGCGCCAGCAGCCAAGATCTTGTCAGTTCCTACGAGCAGTACTTC	CASSQDLVSSYEQYF
16	many	TRBD1	TRBJ2-2	TRBV27	TGTGCCAGCAGTCCACGGACAGGGTGGAACACCGGGGAGCTGTTTTTT	CASSPRTGWNTGELFF
13	.	.	TRBJ1-5	TRBV6-2/TRBV6-3	TGTGCCATCAGGGGAGGGGACAATCAGCCCCAGCATTTT	CAIRGGDNQPQHF
12	.	.	TRBJ2-5	TRBV6-1	TGTGCCAGCAGGGGGTTGGGTGAGACCCAGTACTTC	CASRGLGETQYF
14	.	.	TRBJ2-7	TRBV20-1	TGCAGTACTAGAGATCCCTCTGGGGGTGCCGAGCAGTACTTC	CSTRDPSGGAEQYF
20	.	TRBD2	TRBJ2-7	TRBV13	TGTGCCAGCAGCTCTAGCTACGGACTAGCGGGAGAGACAAGAAACTACGAGCAGTACTTC	CASSSSYGLAGETRNYEQYF
14	many	.	TRBJ2-4	TRBV20-1	TGCAGTGCAGAGGACGTTAAAGCCAAAAACATTCAGTACTTC	CSAEDVKAKNIQYF
15	.	.	TRBJ2-7	TRBV6-2/TRBV6-3	TGTGCCAGCAGAAGACTCCGGGACTGGGGGGACGAGCAGTACTTC	CASRRLRDWGDEQYF
13	many	TRBD1	TRBJ1-2	TRBV6-1	TGTGCCAGCACCGAAACAGGGGGTCGTGGCTACACCTTC	CASTETGGRGYTF
13	.	.	TRBJ1-4	TRBV7-9	TGTGCCAGCACCTACGGAGCTAATGAAAAACTGTTTTTT	CASTYGANEKLFF
13	few	TRBD2	TRBJ2-7	TRBV10-2	TGCGCCAGCAGTACTAGCGGGAGAAACGAGCAGTACTTC	CASSTSGRNEQYF
13	many	.	TRBJ2-7	TRBV5-5	TGTGCCAGCAGCTTACAGGACGCCTACGAGCAGTACTTC	CASSLQDAYEQYF
17	.	TRBD2	TRBJ2-5	TRBV19	TGTGCCAGTAGTCGAGCGGGGGGACGGATCCCCCAAGAGACCCAGTACTTC	CASSRAGGRIPQETQYF
14	.	.	TRBJ2-2	TRBV11-2	TGTGCCAGCAGCATAAGACTCAACACCGGGGAGCTGTTTTTT	CASSIRLNTGELFF
12	many	.	TRBJ2-7	TRBV20-1	TGCAGTGCTAGCTGGAAAACTAACGAGCAGTACTTC	CSASWKTNEQYF
16	.	TRBD2	TRBJ2-4	TRBV12-3/TRBV12-4	TGTGCCAGCAGTTCGGGACTAGCGGGAGGGCCGAACATTCAGTACTTC	CASSSGLAGGPNIQYF
15	few	.	TRBJ1-1	TRBV12-3/TRBV12-4	TGTGCCAGCAGCCCGAATCTGGGAATGAACACTGAAGCTTTCTTT	CASSPNLGMNTEAFF
16	few	.	TRBJ1-3	TRBV3-1	TGTGCCAGCAGCCAACCGAGGGGGACTCAGGGAAACACCATATATTTT	CASSQPRGTQGNTIYF
13	few	.	TRBJ2-5	TRBV15	TGTGCCACCAGCAGAGATATGAGAGAGACCCAGTACTTC	CATSRDMRETQYF
21	.	TRBD2	TRBJ2-4	TRBV7-2	TGTGCCAGCAGCTGGAAAGGGGATTCGGGGGTAGCGGGAGGGCCTTTAAACATTCAGTACTTC	CASSWKGDSGVAGGPLNIQYF
14	many	TRBD1	TRBJ1-5	TRBV20-1	TGCAGTGCGGGGACAGGGAGGGAAAATCAGCCCCAGCATTTT	CSAGTGRENQPQHF
13	many	.	TRBJ2-2	TRBV2	TGTGCCAGCATGCGGAGGAGGGCCGGGGAGCTGTTTTTT	CASMRRRAGELFF
15	.	.	TRBJ1-4	TRBV7-9	TGTGCCAGCAGCTCCGCAGATACAACTAATGAAAAACTGTTTTTT	CASSSADTTNEKLFF
16	many	.	TRBJ2-5	TRBV6-1	TGTGCCAGCAAGCAAGGGGCAGTTTATTCCCTGGAGACCCAGTACTTC	CASKQGAVYSLETQYF
14	.	.	TRBJ2-5	TRBV19	TGTGCCAGTAGTAATTGGACAGAGCAAGAGACCCAGTACTTC	CASSNWTEQETQYF
15	few	TRBD1	TRBJ1-2	TRBV29-1	TGCAGCGTTCCTGCGACAGGGGATCAGGACTATGGCTACACCTTC	CSVPATGDQDYGYTF
14	few	.	TRBJ1-2	TRBV6-1	TGTGCCAGCACCGGCCAGACAGAAAACTATGGCTACACCTTC	CASTGQTENYGYTF